Sequencing of this TCR beta chain was carried out in a study of CD8+ T cells in alopecia areata. cDNA serving as the sequencing template came from extracted, reverse transcribed RNA. Libraries were prepared by immunoSEQ multiplex PCR; TCRdb keeps only in-frame clonotypes and omits some of them. The data hold a few hundred thousand clones, with roughly two fifths observed a single time. Concerning this clone itself: Its antigen is not known. Its ends do not fully match the called genes, so a read error is possible.

CDR3 length equals 13 residues. Germline loops: CDR1 SGHDT, CDR2 YYEEEE. The study, taken as a whole, reports: Clonality in the scalp and expanded CD8+ clones ranked among the top 100 were significantly decreased by tofacitinib. Numerous clones, expanded in lesions, remained in scalp and blood during tofacitinib.

Treatment: oral pan-JAK inhibitor, 5-10 mg twice daily. Sampling of alopecia areata patients yielded lesional scalp punch biopsies as well as peripheral blood. PBMC-derived CD4+ and CD8+ T cells were sorted. This specimen consisted of CD4+ T cells sorted from blood, obtained between weeks 30 and 35, from a patient treated with tofacitinib. This TCR derives from a human donor with alopecia areata. V is TRBV5-6 and J is TRBJ2-1, with 7 bases lining up with TRBD1. CDR3 sequence reads: CASSLYDRDRELF. The CDR3 DNA sequence: TGTGCCAGCAGCTTGTACGATAGGGACAGAGAGCTCTTC.